The source of this T cell receptor beta chain is a study of T cell clonality in common variable immunodeficiency. Study-wide results and limits: In common variable immunodeficiency, TCR beta chains reportedly carried fewer deletions and N-nucleotide insertions. Shared TCRbeta clones were fewer between CVID subjects than controls.

The CDR3 is 13 amino acids. Germline-derived CDR1 and CDR2 are SGHNT and YENEEA. The data were produced by immunoSEQ multiplex PCR, yet TCRdb's version contains in-frame clones alone and is incomplete. Observed are approximately 20,000 clones, no singletons, with the top ten taking approximately 2.5%. This clone came up a few times. Its antigen is not known. The germline gene is not matched at one end of the junction; a read error may be the cause. The read falls 3 residues short of the CDR3 end, and the missing part is taken from the germline J gene. Diagnosis required reduced IgG, IgA and/or IgM with specific antibody deficiency. Most patients and controls had Caucasian heritage. No CVID subject was ill or on immunomodulatory drugs when sampled.

The chain combines TRBV11-3 with TRBJ2-3, with a possible D match to TRBD2 (6 bases). This receptor was obtained from a human donor with common variable immunodeficiency. The material sequenced was peripheral blood mononuclear cells. The part of the CDR3 DNA that was read is TGTGTCAGCTCGCGGGGCAACACAGATACG. Translating gives CVSSRGNTDT. The complete CDR3 sequence is CVSSRGNTDTQYF. The full variable domain, rest sourced from reference TRBV11-3 and TRBJ2-3, is EAGVVQSPRYKIIEKKQPVAFWCNPISGHNTLYWYLQNLGQGPELLIRYENEEAVDDSQLPKDRFSAERLKGVDSTLKIQPAELGDSAVYLCVSSRGNTDTQYFGPGTRLTVL.